This T cell receptor (beta chain) was recorded in a study of memory CD8 T cells in hepatitis C reinfection. Turning to the study itself: A positive HCV RNA test after two negatives ≥60 days apart defined reinfection.

Profiled with immunoSEQ multiplex PCR; TCRdb holds only in-frame clones, not every one. The sample has some 46,000 clones; roughly 89% are singletons. Time point defined: late/post reinfection, 12 to 24 weeks after detection. No in vitro expansion preceded TCR sequencing of the sorted cells. Sequencing was done on a sample of naive CD8+ T cells sorted from blood. The sequence was obtained from a man aged 18 to 30 with hepatitis C virus infection.

CDR3 bases: TGTGCCAGCAGTTTGACAGGGGAGGACTATGGCTACACCTTC. Translation: CASSLTGEDYGYTF. V is TRBV6-1 and J is TRBJ1-2; TRBD1 aligns across 8 bases. J was trimmed by 3 bases and V by 5 bases; bases with no gene match: 5. Germline CDR1 is MNHNS and CDR2 is SASEGT. The CDR3 sequence is 14 residues long.